The clone carrying this T cell receptor beta chain was found a few times. These data are taken from a study of T-cell memory formation after mild COVID-19. For the study at large: Clusters of TCRs were largely donor specific.

Trimming removed 4 bases from V and 4 bases from J, with 19 bases in between. CDR3 length: 16 residues. From germline, CDR1 is GTSNPN and CDR2 SVGIG (reference sequence). Each CDR3 protein is one row after TCRdb ran MiXCR on the 5' RACE reads. The top ten clones hold approximately 21% of a sample with around 390,000 distinct CDR3 sequences, 15% to 20% of them seen once. Sequenced input: PBMCs or a T cell subset sorted from them (not recorded which). The TCR comes from a man between 18 and 35 years old who had mild COVID-19 (a few samples of this study predate the infection). Cell type and time point are not known. This chain links TRBV30 with TRBJ2-2, with D perhaps TRBD1 (7 bases). CDR3 sequence (DNA): TGTGCCTGGACCAGCCGGCGGGACAGATCCACCGGGGAGCTGTTTTTT. Translated, it gives CAWTSRRDRSTGELFF.